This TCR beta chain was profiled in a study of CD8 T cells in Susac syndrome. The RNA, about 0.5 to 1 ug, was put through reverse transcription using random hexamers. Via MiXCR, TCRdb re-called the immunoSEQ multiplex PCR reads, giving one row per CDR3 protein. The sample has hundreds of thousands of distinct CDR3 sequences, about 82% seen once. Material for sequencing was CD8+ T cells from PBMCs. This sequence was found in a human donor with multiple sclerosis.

In DNA form, the CDR3 reads TGTGCCAGCAGCTTAGTCGAAGGGAATTGGACCCAGTACTTC. It codes for CASSLVEGNWTQYF. J is TRBJ2-5 and V is TRBV13; D unclear. The CDR3 spans 14 residues. CDR1 and CDR2 from the germline V gene are PRHDT and FYEKMQ (reference sequence). Trimming took off 1 base at V and 7 bases at J, with 13 bases between the two ends.